This T cell receptor (beta chain) derives from a study of shared clonotypes between healthy human individuals. TCRdb's table, derived via immunoSEQ multiplex PCR, lists solely in-frame clones and lacks some. The sample includes some 2,500,000 clones, around 93% of them seen just once. CDR1 is MNHNS and CDR2 is SASEGT in the germline V gene. V was pared by 4 bases and J by 0 bases, with 2 bases of the junction left unmatched. The CDR3 totals 16 residues. Sequencing used naive CD4+ T cells from PBMCs. Subset noted: CD45RA+ positively selected. The receptor was derived from a man younger than 35 in good health. Some clones in this sample may be carry-over from other donors' samples. The genes are TRBV6-1 and TRBJ2-3, with 12 bases that match TRBD2. As DNA, the CDR3 is TGTGCCAGCAGTGCCGGGACTAGCGGGAGCACAGATACGCAGTATTTT. Its protein product is CASSAGTSGSTDTQYF.